These 2 T cell receptor beta chains share one sample of origin, sequenced in a study of T-cell reconstitution after alpha-beta-depleted transplantation in children. Unique molecular identifiers were used in preparing the TCRbeta library. MiXCR was run by TCRdb on the PCR reads, yielding one entry per CDR3 protein. This sample has some 840,000 distinct CDR3 sequences, with approximately 15% found just once. The sample was PBMCs, mostly from graft donor cells, taken 360 days after TCRalphabeta/CD19-depleted stem cell transplant. The receptors come from a male patient between 10 and 17 years old who had a stem cell transplant for acute lymphoblastic leukemia, so the T cells may come from the graft donor.

This clonotype was seen more than once but under ten times. V usage is TRBV5-6 and J usage is TRBJ2-1; 9 nucleotides line up with TRBD2. CDR1 and CDR2 (germline): SGHDT, YYEEEE. J lost 6 bases, V lost 0 bases, and 4 bases had no gene match. This CDR3 is 15 amino acids long. CDR3 amino acids: CASSLGLAVLNEQFF. DNA of the CDR3: TGTGCCAGCAGCTTGGGACTAGCGGTCCTCAATGAGCAGTTCTTC.

V and J are TRBV28 and TRBJ2-7, with 12 nucleotides matching TRBD2. CDR3 size: 13 residues. Trimming cost V 5 bases and J 5 bases; bases outside gene matches: 1. Germline loops: CDR1 MDHEN, CDR2 SYDVKM. CDR3 DNA sequence: TGTGCCAGCAGTCTAGCGGGAGGGAACGAGCAGTACTTC. It specifies CASSLAGGNEQYF. Together with reference TRBV28 and TRBJ2-7, the CDR3 gives the full variable domain: DVKVTQSSRYLVKRTGEKVFLECVQDMDHENMFWYRQDPGLGLRLIYFSYDVKMKEKGDIPEGYSVSREKKERFSLILESASTNQTSMYLCASSLAGGNEQYFGPGTRLTVT.